This TCR beta chain was retrieved from a study of shared clonotypes between healthy human individuals. The V end was cut by 4 bases, the J end by 1 base, with 11 bases between. Germline V lookup: CDR1 SGHRS, CDR2 YFSETQ. The CDR3 length is 14 residues. The protocol was immunoSEQ multiplex PCR, while the TCRdb copy is restricted to in-frame clones and leaves out a portion. The sample consists of about 480,000 clones, about 75% of them appearing once. This clone was seen only a few times. Its antigen is as yet unknown. The study's findings and limits: How much donors shared clonotypes was expected to be affected by sequencing depth.

The chain uses TRBV5-1 and TRBJ1-2, with D possibly TRBD1 on 6 matching bases. Specimen: PBMCs. The receptor's source is a middle-aged woman in good health. Some clones in this sample may be carry-over from other donors' samples. CDR3 protein: CASSQRTDNYGYTF. CDR3 in DNA: TGCGCCAGCAGCCAAAGGACAGATAACTATGGCTACACCTTC.